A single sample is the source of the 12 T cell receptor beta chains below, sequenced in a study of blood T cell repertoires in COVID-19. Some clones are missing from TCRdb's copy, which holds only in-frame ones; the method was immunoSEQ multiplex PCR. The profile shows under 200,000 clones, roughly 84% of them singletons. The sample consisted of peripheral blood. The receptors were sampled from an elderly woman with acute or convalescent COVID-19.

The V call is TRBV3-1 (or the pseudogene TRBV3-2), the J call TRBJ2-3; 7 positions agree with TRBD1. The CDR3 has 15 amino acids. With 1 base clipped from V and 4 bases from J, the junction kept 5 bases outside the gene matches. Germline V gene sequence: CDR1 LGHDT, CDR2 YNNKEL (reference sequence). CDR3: CASSQVTGVADTQYF. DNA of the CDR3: TGTGCCAGCAGCCAAGTTACAGGGGTTGCAGATACGCAGTATTTT.

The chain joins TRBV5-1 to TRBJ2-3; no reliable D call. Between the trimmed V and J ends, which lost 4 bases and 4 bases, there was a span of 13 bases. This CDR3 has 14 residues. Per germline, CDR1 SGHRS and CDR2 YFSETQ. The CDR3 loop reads CASSTLSSPDTQYF. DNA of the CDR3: TGCGCCAGCAGCACCTTAAGTAGCCCAGATACGCAGTATTTT.

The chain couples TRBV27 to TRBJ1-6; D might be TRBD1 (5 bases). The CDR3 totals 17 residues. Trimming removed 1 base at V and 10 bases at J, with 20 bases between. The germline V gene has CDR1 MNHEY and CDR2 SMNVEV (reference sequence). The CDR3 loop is CASSLLFGSGERSPLHF. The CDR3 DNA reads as TGTGCCAGCAGTTTATTGTTTGGTTCGGGGGAAAGATCACCCCTCCACTTT.

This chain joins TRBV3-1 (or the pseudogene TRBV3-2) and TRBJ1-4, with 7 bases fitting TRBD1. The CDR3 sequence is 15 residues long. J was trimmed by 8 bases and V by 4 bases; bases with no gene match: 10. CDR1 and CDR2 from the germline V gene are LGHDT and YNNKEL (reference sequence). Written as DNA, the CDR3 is TGTGCCAGCAGCCTTTCAACAGGGGTTAGGGAAAAACTGTTTTTT. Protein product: CASSLSTGVREKLFF.

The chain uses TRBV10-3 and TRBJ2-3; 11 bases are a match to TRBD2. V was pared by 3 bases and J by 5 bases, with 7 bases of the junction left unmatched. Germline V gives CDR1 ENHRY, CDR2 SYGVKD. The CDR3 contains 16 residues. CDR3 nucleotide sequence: TGTGCCATCAGTGAACCCGCTAGCGGGGGGTTAGATACGCAGTATTTT. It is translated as CAISEPASGGLDTQYF.

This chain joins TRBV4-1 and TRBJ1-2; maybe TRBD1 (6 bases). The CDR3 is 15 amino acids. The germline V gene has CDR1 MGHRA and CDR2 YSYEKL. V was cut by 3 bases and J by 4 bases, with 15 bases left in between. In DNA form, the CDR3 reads TGCGCCAGCAGCCAGGCAGATACGACAGGCTATGGCTACACCTTC. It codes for CASSQADTTGYGYTF.

For the CDR3, the DNA is TGCGCCAGCAGCGGGTCCCGGTCAGGCGGAAACACCATATATTTT. Residues: CASSGSRSGGNTIYF. The chain uses TRBV5-1 and TRBJ1-3; D remains ambiguous. Germline V gene sequence: CDR1 SGHRS, CDR2 YFSETQ. V gave up 4 bases and J gave up 4 bases, with 15 bases separating them. The CDR3 runs to 15 residues.

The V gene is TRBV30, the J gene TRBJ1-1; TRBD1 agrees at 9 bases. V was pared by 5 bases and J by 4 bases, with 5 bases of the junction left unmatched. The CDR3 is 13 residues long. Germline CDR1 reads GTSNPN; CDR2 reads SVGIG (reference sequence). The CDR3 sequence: CAWVQGARTEAFF. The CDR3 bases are TGTGCCTGGGTACAGGGGGCCCGCACTGAAGCTTTCTTT.

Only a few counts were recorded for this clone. CDR3 region: CASSLTSGRAWYF. DNA of the CDR3: TGCGCCAGCAGTTTAACTAGCGGGAGGGCTTGGTACTTC. V gene TRBV5-1 combines with J gene TRBJ2-7; 13 bases map to TRBD2. V lost 5 bases and J lost 12; bases outside the gene matches: 8. This CDR3 is 13 amino acids long. Germline V gives CDR1 SGHRS, CDR2 YFSETQ. Together with reference TRBV5-1 and TRBJ2-7, the CDR3 gives the full variable domain: KAGVTQTPRYLIKTRGQQVTLSCSPISGHRSVSWYQQTPGQGLQFLFEYFSETQRNKGNFPGRFSGRQFSNSRSEMNVSTLELGDSALYLCASSLTSGRAWYFGPGTRLTVT.

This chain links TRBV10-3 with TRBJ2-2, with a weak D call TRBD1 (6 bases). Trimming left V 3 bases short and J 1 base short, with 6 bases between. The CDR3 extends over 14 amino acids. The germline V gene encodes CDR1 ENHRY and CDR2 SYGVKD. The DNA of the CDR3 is TGTGCCATCAGTGAACAGGGGAACACCGGGGAGCTGTTTTTT. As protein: CAISEQGNTGELFF.

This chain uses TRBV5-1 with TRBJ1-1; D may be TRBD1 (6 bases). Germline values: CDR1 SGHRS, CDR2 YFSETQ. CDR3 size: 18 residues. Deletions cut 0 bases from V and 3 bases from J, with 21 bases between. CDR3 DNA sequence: TGCGCCAGCAGCTTGGCCAAAAGACAGGTGGAAGATCACACTGAAGCTTTCTTT. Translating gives CASSLAKRQVEDHTEAFF.

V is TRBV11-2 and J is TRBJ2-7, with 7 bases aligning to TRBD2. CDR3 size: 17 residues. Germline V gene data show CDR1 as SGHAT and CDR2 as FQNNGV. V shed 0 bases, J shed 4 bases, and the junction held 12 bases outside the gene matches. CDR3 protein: CASSLEGTAGRTYEQYF. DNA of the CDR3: TGTGCCAGCAGCTTAGAGGGAACAGCGGGGCGAACTTACGAGCAGTACTTC.